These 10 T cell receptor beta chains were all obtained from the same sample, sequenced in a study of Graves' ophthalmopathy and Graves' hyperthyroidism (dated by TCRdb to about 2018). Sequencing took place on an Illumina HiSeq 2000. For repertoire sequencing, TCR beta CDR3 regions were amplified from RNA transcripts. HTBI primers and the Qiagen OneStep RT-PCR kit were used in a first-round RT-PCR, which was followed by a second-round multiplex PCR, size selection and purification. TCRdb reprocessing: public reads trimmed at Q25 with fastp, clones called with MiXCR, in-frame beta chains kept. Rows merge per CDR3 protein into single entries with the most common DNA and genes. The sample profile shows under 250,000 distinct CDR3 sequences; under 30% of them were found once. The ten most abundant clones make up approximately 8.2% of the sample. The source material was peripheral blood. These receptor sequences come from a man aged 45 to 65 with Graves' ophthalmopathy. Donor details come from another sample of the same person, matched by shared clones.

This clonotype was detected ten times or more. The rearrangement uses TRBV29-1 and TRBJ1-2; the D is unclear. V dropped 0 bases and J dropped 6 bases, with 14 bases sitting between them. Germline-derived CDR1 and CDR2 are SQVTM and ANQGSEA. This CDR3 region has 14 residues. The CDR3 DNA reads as TGCAGCGTTGAAGATCTCGCGGTATGGGATGGCTACACCTTC. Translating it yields CSVEDLAVWDGYTF.

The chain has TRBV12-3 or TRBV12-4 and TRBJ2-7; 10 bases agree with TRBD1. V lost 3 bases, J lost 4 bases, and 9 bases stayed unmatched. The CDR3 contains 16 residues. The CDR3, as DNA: TGTGCCAGCAGTTTTTTAGGGACAGGGGATCAGTACGAGCAGTACTTC. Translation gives CASSFLGTGDQYEQYF.

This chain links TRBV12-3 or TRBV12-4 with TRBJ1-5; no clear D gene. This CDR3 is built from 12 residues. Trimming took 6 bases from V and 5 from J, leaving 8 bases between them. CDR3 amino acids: CASSRSYQPQHF. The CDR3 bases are TGTGCCAGCAGCAGGAGTTATCAGCCCCAGCATTTT.

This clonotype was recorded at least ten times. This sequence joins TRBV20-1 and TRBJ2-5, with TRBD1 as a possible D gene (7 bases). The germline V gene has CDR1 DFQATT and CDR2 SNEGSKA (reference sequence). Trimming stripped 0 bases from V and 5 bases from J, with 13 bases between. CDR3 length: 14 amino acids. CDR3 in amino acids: CSARDLTGRETQYF. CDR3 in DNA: TGCAGTGCTAGAGACCTGACAGGGAGGGAGACCCAGTACTTC.

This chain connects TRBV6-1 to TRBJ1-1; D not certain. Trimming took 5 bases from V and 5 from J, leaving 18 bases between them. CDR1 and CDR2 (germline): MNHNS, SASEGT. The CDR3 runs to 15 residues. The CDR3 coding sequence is TGTGCCAGCAGTCATTTTTCCCAGGTGGGAACTGAAGCTTTCTTT. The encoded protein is CASSHFSQVGTEAFF.

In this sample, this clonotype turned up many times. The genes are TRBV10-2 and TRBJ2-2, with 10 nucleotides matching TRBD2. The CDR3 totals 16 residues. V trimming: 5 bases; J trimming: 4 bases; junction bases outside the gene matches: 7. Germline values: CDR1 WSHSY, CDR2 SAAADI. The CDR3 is CASSPRLAGSTGELFF. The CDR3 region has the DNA TGCGCCAGCAGTCCTCGACTAGCGGGCAGCACCGGGGAGCTGTTTTTT.

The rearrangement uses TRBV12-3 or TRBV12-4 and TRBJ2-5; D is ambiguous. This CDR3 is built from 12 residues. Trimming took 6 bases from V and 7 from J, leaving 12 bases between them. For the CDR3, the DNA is TGTGCCAGCAGCCCGGGCGCTTGGACCCAGTACTTC. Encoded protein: CASSPGAWTQYF.

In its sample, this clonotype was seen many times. The chain's CDR3 is CASRRDGNRNTEAFF. For the CDR3, the DNA is TGTGCCAGCAGGCGAGACGGGAACAGAAACACTGAAGCTTTCTTT. V and J are TRBV11-2 and TRBJ1-1; D is uncertain. The CDR3 consists of 15 residues. Germline CDR1 SGHAT, CDR2 FQNNGV. The ends were cut back, 6 bases at V and 2 bases at J, with 16 bases in the middle.

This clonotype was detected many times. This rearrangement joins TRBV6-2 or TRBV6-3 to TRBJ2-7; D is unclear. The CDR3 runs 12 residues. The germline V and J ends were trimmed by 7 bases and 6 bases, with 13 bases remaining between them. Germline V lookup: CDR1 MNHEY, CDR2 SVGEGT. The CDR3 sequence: CASIGRRFEQYF. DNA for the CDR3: TGTGCCAGCATCGGACGCCGCTTCGAGCAGTACTTC.

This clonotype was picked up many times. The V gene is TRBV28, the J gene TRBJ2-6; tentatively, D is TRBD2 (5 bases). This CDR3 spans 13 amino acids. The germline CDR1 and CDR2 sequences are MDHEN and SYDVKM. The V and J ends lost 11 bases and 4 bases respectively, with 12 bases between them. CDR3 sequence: CAVRGSGANVLTF. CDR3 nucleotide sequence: TGTGCCGTGAGAGGGTCGGGGGCCAACGTCCTGACTTTC.